This T cell receptor beta chain was captured by sequencing in a study of shared clonotypes between healthy human individuals. Study-wide results and caveats: Larger estimated richness was generally seen in naive subsets than in memory subsets.

The CDR3 extends over 19 amino acids. The donor population consisted of healthy HIV-negative adults with no recent acute infections or vaccinations. As regards this clone: Antigen: not known.

Libraries were prepared by immunoSEQ multiplex PCR; TCRdb keeps only in-frame clonotypes and omits some of them. The sample lists roughly 2.5 million clones, around 90% occurring once. The receptor was isolated from a man younger than 35 in good health. This chain links TRBV1 with TRBJ2-5; the DNA was not used to check the table's D call, TRBD2. TRBV1 is a recognized pseudogene. Source material: naive CD4+ T cells sorted from blood. The subset here: CD45RA+ positively selected. The DNA of the CDR3 is TGCACCAGCAGCCAAGGACTAGCGGAGGGCCGTGTGGTCAAAGAGACCCAGTACTTC. Amino acid sequence: CTSSQGLAEGRVVKETQYF.